This T cell receptor (beta chain) was identified in a study of OX40 agonist ivuxolimab in advanced cancers. Regarding the study as a whole: Antigen specificity was not determined for the expanded peripheral T cells. Clonal expansion by week 6 occurred in CD4+ and CD8+ blood T cells (at 0.1 to 3.0 mg/kg). Average numbers of expanded clones were greater in CD8+ T cells than in CD4+.

Repertoires were generated with immunoSEQ multiplex PCR, while TCRdb's copy carries only in-frame clones and drops some. The sample records roughly 140,000 clones, approximately 94% being singletons. Trimming removed 4 bases at V and 1 base at J, with 11 bases between. The CDR3 is 15 amino acids. Germline V gives CDR1 MNHNY, CDR2 SVGAGI (reference sequence). With respect to this clone: Its antigen is not known.

Source: CD4+ or CD8+ T cells sorted from blood, taken in a trial of the OX40 agonist ivuxolimab. The clonotype originates from an adult with an advanced solid tumor such as melanoma, head and neck, liver or kidney cancer. This chain uses TRBV6-6 with TRBJ1-5; maybe TRBD1 (5 bases). The CDR3 DNA sequence: TGTGCCAGCAGTTTGGGGCCCCGGAGCAATCAGCCCCAGCATTTT. It encodes CASSLGPRSNQPQHF.